A selection of T cell receptor beta chains follows, all from one sample in a study of cytomegalovirus exposure and HLA in healthy donors. Only in-frame clones appear in the TCRdb table, and some are missing; sequencing was by immunoSEQ multiplex PCR. The sample consists of 160,000 or so clones, around four fifths of them appearing once. The sample taken for sequencing was PBMCs. Receptors were obtained from a woman aged 45-65 years in good health and CMV-seronegative. CDR3s include the opening cysteine and the closing phenylalanine or tryptophan. The D gene is left open where the match is weak. Only part of the rows carry a size: once, few, many, or a class if the clone is expanded.

d_call,j_call,v_call,clone_size,cdr3_nt,cdr3_aa
TRBD2,TRBJ2-7,TRBV28,-,TGTGCCAGCAGTATTACCGGGGGGGCAGGGTACGAGCAGTACTTC,CASSITGGAGYEQYF
-,TRBJ1-1,TRBV18,-,TGTGCCAGCTCACCAAAACAGGGACCGAACACTGAAGCTTTCTTT,CASSPKQGPNTEAFF
-,TRBJ1-4,TRBV5-4,-,TGTGCCAGCAGCCATAAGACAGCCCAGGGTGAAAAACTGTTTTTT,CASSHKTAQGEKLFF
TRBD2,TRBJ2-5,TRBV4-3,-,TGCGCCAGCAGCCAAGATGGACTAGCGGGAGGGTTCCAAGAGACCCAGTACTTC,CASSQDGLAGGFQETQYF
TRBD1,TRBJ1-6,TRBV10-3,-,TGTGCCATCAGTGCCCCGGGACAGGGGAGCTCCTATAATTCACCCCTCCACTTT,CAISAPGQGSSYNSPLHF
-,TRBJ2-7,TRBV19,-,TGTGCCACAAAGCAGAGACTCGACGGATACGAGCAGTACTTC,CATKQRLDGYEQYF
TRBD1,TRBJ1-4,TRBV28,-,TGTGCCAGCAGCTCGAGACAGGGGGTGCGTGAAAAACTGTTTTTT,CASSSRQGVREKLFF
TRBD1,TRBJ2-2,TRBV7-2,-,TGTGCCAGCAGCTCCCAGGGACAGTTGAACACCGGGGAGCTGTTTTTT,CASSSQGQLNTGELFF
-,TRBJ1-5,TRBV28,-,TGTGCCAGCAGCTCGACAGGACTCAATAGCAATCAGCCCCAGCATTTT,CASSSTGLNSNQPQHF
TRBD1,TRBJ1-5,TRBV9,few,TGTGCCAGCAGCGGACAGGGGGACAATCAGCCCCAGCATTTT,CASSGQGDNQPQHF
-,TRBJ1-2,TRBV15,-,TGTGCCACCAGCAGACCAACCCTGCAGAATGGCTACACCTTC,CATSRPTLQNGYTF
-,TRBJ2-3,TRBV20-1,-,TGCAGTGCTCCGCGTACAGATACGCAGTATTTT,CSAPRTDTQYF
-,TRBJ2-2,TRBV21-1,-,TGTGCCAGCAGCATGACAGGGTCATGGGGACTCACCGGGGAGCTGTTTTTT,CASSMTGSWGLTGELFF
-,TRBJ2-3,TRBV6-4,-,TGTGCCAGCAGTGTCCTAACCGGAGGTACGCAGTATTTT,CASSVLTGGTQYF
-,TRBJ1-4,TRBV5-4,-,TGTGCCAGCAGCCCTTCGGGCAGGGGAGTTTTAGCAACTAATGAAAAACTGTTTTTT,CASSPSGRGVLATNEKLFF
TRBD2,TRBJ2-7,TRBV27,-,TGTGCCAGCAGTTTATTCAGCGGGAGGCCCTACGAGCAGTACTTC,CASSLFSGRPYEQYF
-,TRBJ2-7,TRBV7-2,-,TGTGCCAGCAGCGGGGGGTTCTCGGAGTCCTACGAGCAGTACTTC,CASSGGFSESYEQYF
TRBD2,TRBJ2-3,TRBV28,-,TGTGCCATCGGGACTAGCGGGAGGATTGAAGATACGCAGTATTTT,CAIGTSGRIEDTQYF
TRBD1,TRBJ1-4,TRBV7-9,few,TGTGCCAGCAGCCCCTATTACAGGGGCGTTAATGAAAAACTGTTTTTT,CASSPYYRGVNEKLFF
TRBD2,TRBJ2-1,TRBV7-2,-,TGTGCCAGCAGCTTAACTAGCGGGACCTACAATGAGCAGTTCTTC,CASSLTSGTYNEQFF
TRBD2,TRBJ2-7,TRBV4-2,-,TGTGCCAGCAGCCACACTAGCAGCGGGAGTCCCGAGCAGTACTTC,CASSHTSSGSPEQYF
-,TRBJ1-5,TRBV28,-,TGTGCCAGCAGTTTATCGGACTTGGGTCAGCCCCAGCATTTT,CASSLSDLGQPQHF